Detailed here is one T cell receptor beta chain. The sample originates from a study of shared clonotypes between healthy human individuals. Per sorted-subset replicate PCR, input was around 220 ng DNA, representing 30,000 or so T cell genomes. The table came from immunoSEQ multiplex PCR; TCRdb's copy has only in-frame clones and leaves some out. The sample consists of roughly 2,300,000 clones, 80% to 95% of them appearing once. Trimming removed 3 bases from V and 0 bases from J, with 24 bases in between. Germline V lookup: CDR1 SGHDN, CDR2 FVKESK. CDR3 length: 19 residues. The source is a man aged 18 to 35 in good health. Some clones in this sample may be carry-over from other donors' samples. Specimen: naive CD4+ T cells from PBMCs. Sample subset: CD45RA+ positively selected. The rearrangement uses TRBV14 and TRBJ2-7; D may match TRBD1 or TRBD2 (5 bases each). CDR3 DNA: TGTGCCAGCAGCCAGCTCCTGCTGGGGGACGGACCTACCTCCTACGAGCAGTACTTC. This gives the protein CASSQLLLGDGPTSYEQYF. The full variable domain, completed using reference TRBV14 and TRBJ2-7, is EAGVTQFPSHSVIEKGQTVTLRCDPISGHDNLYWYRRVMGKEIKFLLHFVKESKQDESGMPNNRFLAERTGGTYSTLKVQPAELEDSGVYFCASSQLLLGDGPTSYEQYFGPGTRLTVT.